The next 27 T cell receptor beta chains were all read from a single sample in a study of blood T cells in healthy people across ages (dated by TCRdb to between 2014 and 2017). Receptors were amplified or captured by 5' RACE. Sequencing was carried out with an Illumina HiSeq 2500. A second roughly 7 to 11 cycle PCR used a sample-barcoded 5' primer and a J-beta primer mix. TCRdb reran the public reads through fastp at Q25 and MiXCR, keeping productive beta chains. Each entry is one CDR3 protein sequence, shown with its most common DNA and genes. This sample has 1.5 million to 2 million distinct CDR3 sequences in its table, and 28% of those were observed once. Clones ranked in the top ten supply 7.7% of the sample. Input material: blood. Source of these receptors: a woman aged 25 to 45 in good health.

This rearrangement joins TRBV18 to TRBJ2-1; 11 bases align to TRBD2. With 4 bases clipped from V and 10 bases from J, the junction kept 12 bases outside the gene matches. The CDR3 covers 16 residues. Germline V gene data show CDR1 as KGHSH and CDR2 as LQKENI. This CDR3 reads CASSRDTSGSLYEQFF. The CDR3, as DNA: TGTGCCAGCTCACGCGATACTAGCGGGAGTCTATACGAGCAGTTCTTC.

This clonotype was seen many times. This chain connects TRBV18 to TRBJ2-7; 7 positions match TRBD2. V lost 8 bases to trimming and J lost 1 base; unmatched junction nucleotides: 8. The CDR3 has 14 amino acids. Germline V gene lookup returns CDR1 KGHSH and CDR2 LQKENI. CDR3 in DNA: TGTGCCAGCAGCCCTAGCGGACAATCCTACGAGCAGTACTTC. Residues: CASSPSGQSYEQYF.

This chain's CDR3 is CASSVAQTWTDEQFF. For the CDR3, the DNA is TGTGCCAGCAGCGTAGCCCAGACTTGGACGGATGAGCAGTTCTTC. The chain uses TRBV9 and TRBJ2-1; no reliable D call. Trimming cost V 0 bases and J 8 bases, with 15 bases left between them. The CDR3 covers 15 residues. Germline V CDR1 and CDR2: SGDLS, YYNGEE.

About this clonotype itself: The junction differs from germline at one of its ends, possibly a read error. This chain joins TRBV7-6 and TRBJ2-6; tentatively, D is TRBD1 (5 bases). The CDR3 is 14 amino acids. Germline assignment: CDR1 SGHVS and CDR2 FNYEAQ. The CDR3: CASSPNSGANVRTF. The CDR3 DNA reads as TGTGCCAGCAGTCCTAATTCTGGGGCCAACGTCCGGACTTTC.

This chain connects TRBV28 to TRBJ2-3; D is unclear. This CDR3 has 15 residues. Between the trimmed V and J ends, which lost 4 bases and 1 base, there was a span of 12 bases. Germline CDR1 is MDHEN and CDR2 is SYDVKM. The CDR3 loop reads CASSSRALGTDTQYF. CDR3 in DNA: TGTGCCAGCAGTTCCCGGGCCCTCGGCACAGATACGCAGTATTTT.

The rearrangement joins TRBV20-1 to TRBJ2-1; 10 bases fit TRBD2. V lost 0 bases to trimming and J lost 7 bases; unmatched junction nucleotides: 6. Germline CDR1 reads DFQATT; CDR2 reads SNEGSKA (reference sequence). There are 15 residues in the CDR3. The CDR3 nucleotides read TGCAGTGCTAGAGACATAGCGGGAGGATTAAATGAGCAGTTCTTC. It translates to CSARDIAGGLNEQFF.

This chain joins TRBV29-1 and TRBJ1-2; weak D call: TRBD1 (5 bases). This CDR3 has 17 amino acids. Germline V gives CDR1 SQVTM, CDR2 ANQGSEA. Trimming left V 0 bases short and J 6 bases short, with 23 bases between. The CDR3 DNA is TGCAGCGTTGAAGAGGACGGACATGCCTCTCGAACGGATGGCTACACCTTC. Amino acid sequence: CSVEEDGHASRTDGYTF.

In its sample, this clonotype was seen a few times. One end of the junction is discordant with germline, which a read error may explain. The rearrangement joins TRBV20-1 to TRBJ2-7; 8 bases line up with TRBD1. The CDR3 is 14 residues long. CDR1 is DFQATT and CDR2 is SNEGSKA in the germline V gene (reference sequence). The CDR3: CSAGPQGVPYEQYF. For the CDR3, the DNA is TGTAGTGCAGGACCACAGGGGGTACCCTACGAGCAGTACTTC.

The sample holds many counts of this clonotype. The chain recombines TRBV10-3 with TRBJ2-1; TRBD1 matches at 9 bases. With V trimmed by 3 bases and J by 10 bases, 10 bases remained unmatched. The germline CDR1 and CDR2 sequences are ENHRY and SYGVKD. CDR3 length: 15 amino acids. The CDR3 DNA reads as TGTGCCATCAGTGATGGGGACAGGGCTGGGGTCGAGCAGTTCTTC. Protein: CAISDGDRAGVEQFF.

In its sample, this clonotype was seen a few times. The rearrangement links TRBV7-6 to TRBJ2-1, with D perhaps TRBD2 (6 bases). The CDR3 is 15 amino acids. Trimming took 5 bases from V and 8 from J, leaving 19 bases between them. CDR1 is SGHVS, CDR2 FNYEAQ, per germline. The CDR3 DNA reads as TGTGCCAGCAGCCCATATGGGGGTAGCGGTGATGAGCAGTTCTTC. Translated, it gives CASSPYGGSGDEQFF.

The chain joins TRBV27 to TRBJ2-1; 9 positions agree with TRBD1. V lost 4 bases to trimming and J lost 10 bases; unmatched junction nucleotides: 11. The CDR3 has 15 residues. Germline CDR1 is MNHEY and CDR2 is SMNVEV (reference sequence). CDR3 sequence: CASSSTGGGFWEQFF. CDR3 DNA sequence: TGTGCCAGCAGTTCCACAGGGGGCGGTTTCTGGGAGCAGTTCTTC.

The chain combines TRBV6-5 with TRBJ1-2; D is undetermined. Per the germline V gene, CDR1 is MNHEY and CDR2 is SVGAGI. This CDR3 is built from 13 residues. Trimming took off 6 bases at V and 5 bases at J, with 13 bases between the two ends. Here the CDR3 DNA reads TGTGCCAGCAGAACCCGGGAGCTTTATGGCTACACCTTC. The encoded protein is CASRTRELYGYTF.

V is TRBV9 and J is TRBJ2-1; 8 bases match TRBD1. The DNA matches TRBJ2-7 better at its end, which makes the J call doubtful. There are 14 residues in the CDR3. CDR1 is SGDLS, CDR2 YYNGEE, per germline. CDR3 DNA: TGTGCCAGCAGCGCCACCGGGACAGGAGGCGAGCAGTACTTC. Amino acids: CASSATGTGGEQYF.

The chain recombines TRBV27 with TRBJ1-1; 7 bases fit TRBD1. Germline trimming cut 8 bases from V and 5 bases from J; bases unmatched to any gene: 8. The germline gives CDR1 MNHEY, CDR2 SMNVEV (reference sequence). The CDR3 length is 13 residues. CDR3 in DNA: TGTGCCAGCTCGAAGGGGGCGGGGACTGAAGCTTTCTTT. The encoded protein is CASSKGAGTEAFF.

The chain has TRBV6-5 and TRBJ2-1, with D maybe TRBD2 (6 bases). The CDR3 covers 13 residues. Between the trimmed V and J ends, which lost 4 bases and 9 bases, there was a span of 13 bases. Germline V CDR1 and CDR2: MNHEY, SVGAGI. The CDR3 DNA is TGTGCCAGCAGTTTAACCTGGCGGGGTGAGCAGTTCTTC. Its translation is CASSLTWRGEQFF.

This clonotype was counted only a few times. The chain couples TRBV12-3 or TRBV12-4 to TRBJ2-5; TRBD2 matches at 7 bases. Trimming cost V 3 bases and J 6 bases; bases outside gene matches: 19. CDR3 length: 18 amino acids. The CDR3 DNA reads as TGTGCCAGCAGTTTCCCACCTCCCCGGGCCCAGGGACTACAGACCCAGTACTTC. It is translated as CASSFPPPRAQGLQTQYF.

This clonotype was found many times. The chain recombines TRBV28 with TRBJ2-7, with D uncertain. This CDR3 contains 11 residues. CDR1 MDHEN and CDR2 SYDVKM come from the germline V gene. V was cut by 10 bases and J by 4 bases, with 11 bases left in between. CDR3 nucleotide sequence: TGTGCCACTGGAAAACCTTACGAGCAGTACTTC. It translates to CATGKPYEQYF. Full variable domain (rest looked up from reference TRBV28 and TRBJ2-7): DVKVTQSSRYLVKRTGEKVFLECVQDMDHENMFWYRQDPGLGLRLIYFSYDVKMKEKGDIPEGYSVSREKKERFSLILESASTNQTSMYLCATGKPYEQYFGPGTRLTVT.

This clonotype has just a few counts. V gene TRBV12-5 combines with J gene TRBJ2-5; D is undetermined. The CDR3 contains 12 residues. The V end was cut by 1 base, the J end by 5 bases, with 5 bases between. Germline assignment: CDR1 LGHNT and CDR2 FRNRAP. The CDR3, as DNA: TGTGCTAGTGGTTTGGCCAAGGAGACCCAGTACTTC. This codes for CASGLAKETQYF. The entire variable domain, with the rest obtained from reference TRBV12-5 and TRBJ2-5, is as follows: DARVTQTPRHKVTEMGQEVTMRCQPILGHNTVFWYRQTMMQGLELLAYFRNRAPLDDSGMPKDRFSAEMPDATLATLKIQPSEPRDSAVYFCASGLAKETQYFGPGTRLLVL.

The J gene is TRBJ1-5, the V gene TRBV5-1; perhaps TRBD1 as D (5 bases). The CDR3 runs to 14 residues. V was pared by 2 bases and J by 4 bases, with 10 bases between. Per germline, CDR1 SGHRS and CDR2 YFSETQ. The CDR3 DNA reads as TGCGCCAGCAGCTTCGGGGCCCCTAATCAGCCCCAGCATTTT. Translating gives CASSFGAPNQPQHF.

This chain uses TRBV5-1 with TRBJ1-1; weak D call: TRBD1 (5 bases). The CDR3 is 12 amino acids. V lost 3 bases, J lost 6 bases, and 9 bases lay in between. The germline gives CDR1 SGHRS, CDR2 YFSETQ. The CDR3 DNA is TGCGCCAGCAGCTCCCAGGGAGCTGAAGCTTTCTTT. This sequence encodes CASSSQGAEAFF.

The chain couples TRBV3-1 to TRBJ1-2; 12 bases are a match to TRBD1. The CDR3 is 15 residues long. Trimming cost V 6 bases and J 8 bases; bases outside gene matches: 10. CDR1 is LGHDT, CDR2 YNNKEL, per germline (reference sequence). CDR3 in DNA: TGTGCCAGCAGTACCTTGGGACAGGGGGCGCGAGGCTACACCTTC. It codes for CASSTLGQGARGYTF.

The sample holds a few counts of this clonotype. CDR3 loop: CASSPTELDRGSNYGYTF. As DNA, the CDR3 is TGTGCCAGCTCACCAACAGAACTGGACAGGGGGAGTAACTATGGCTACACCTTC. The V gene is TRBV18, the J gene TRBJ1-2; 10 bases fit TRBD1. The CDR3 totals 18 residues. Looked up from germline, CDR1 is KGHSH and CDR2 is LQKENI. V lost 2 bases to trimming and J lost 1 base; unmatched junction nucleotides: 10. The variable domain in full, completed from reference TRBV18 and TRBJ1-2, reads NAGVMQNPRHLVRRRGQEARLRCSPMKGHSHVYWYRQLPEEGLKFMVYLQKENIIDESGMPKERFSAEFPKEGPSILRIQQVVRGDSAAYFCASSPTELDRGSNYGYTFGSGTRLTVV.

The chain recombines TRBV14 with TRBJ1-6; D remains unclear. Trimming shortened V by 4 bases and J by 10 bases, and 11 bases separated the two germline ends. This CDR3 has 13 residues. CDR1 and CDR2 from the germline V gene are SGHDN and FVKESK. As DNA, the CDR3 is TGTGCCAGCAGCCCCATTCCTGGATCACCCCTCCACTTT. The encoded protein is CASSPIPGSPLHF.

V gene TRBV19 combines with J gene TRBJ1-2, with a possible D match to TRBD1 (5 bases). The CDR3 is made up of 11 amino acids. CDR1 is LNHDA, CDR2 SQIVND, per germline (reference sequence). The V and J ends lost 9 bases and 8 bases respectively, with 13 bases between them. Here the CDR3 reads CARPGSRGYTF. CDR3 DNA sequence: TGTGCCAGGCCAGGGTCTCGAGGCTACACCTTC.

This chain uses TRBV29-1 with TRBJ2-3; D possibly corresponds to TRBD1 (5 bases). CDR3 length equals 13 residues. Between the trimmed V and J ends, which lost 4 bases and 4 bases, there was a span of 12 bases. Looked up from germline, CDR1 is SQVTM and CDR2 is ANQGSEA. In DNA form, the CDR3 reads TGCAGCGTTGGGCAGGGTAGGGCAGATACGCAGTATTTT. Translated, it gives CSVGQGRADTQYF.

The CDR3 here is CASSSWALAGVETQYF. CDR3 DNA: TGTGCCAGCAGCTCCTGGGCCCTAGCGGGGGTGGAGACCCAGTACTTC. The V and J genes are TRBV7-2 and TRBJ2-5; 10 nucleotides line up with TRBD2. The CDR3 is 16 residues long. CDR1 and CDR2 (germline): SGHTA, FQGNSA. V lost 4 bases and J lost 5; bases outside the gene matches: 10.

As regards this clonotype: A read error may be the cause here, since a much bigger clone is one base away. This chain joins TRBV29-1 and TRBJ2-4; D uncertain. This CDR3 region has 14 residues. Germline CDR1 SQVTM, CDR2 ANQGSEA. CDR3 coding DNA: TGCTGCGTTGCACTTCGGGCGGCCCAAAACATTCAGTACTTC. This encodes CCVALRAAQNIQYF.